This T cell receptor (beta chain) is drawn from a study of blood T cell repertoires in COVID-19. Study context: COVID-19 samples collected from the United States, Italy and Spain covered acute and convalescent phases. From T cells, B-cell-depleted T cells, or PBMCs came the material, which was cDNA or gDNA.

Authors' processing steps: Reference gene primer amplification gave nucleated cell count estimates. The assay was immunoSEQ multiplex PCR, and TCRdb's table has in-frame clones only and misses some. Clone size and V and J calls were adopted from that table, with D and trimming inferred from the DNA. Of 250,000 to 300,000 clones listed, about 86% are singletons. The V gene lost 4 bases and the J gene lost 5 bases, with 15 bases spanning the gap. The CDR3 loop spans 14 amino acids. From germline, CDR1 is SGHRS and CDR2 YFSETQ. This clonotype was sampled from a man at least 80 years old with acute or convalescent COVID-19. This sequence joins TRBV5-1 and TRBJ1-1; possibly TRBD1 for D (6 bases). The sequencing input was peripheral blood. CDR3 sequence reads: CASSPRTETTEAFF. In nucleotides, the CDR3 is TGCGCCAGCAGCCCCCGGACAGAAACGACTGAAGCTTTCTTT.